The next 5 T cell receptor beta chains were all read from a single sample in a study of T cell responses to AZD1222 COVID-19 vaccine. The repertoire was sequenced with immunoSEQ multiplex PCR; TCRdb's copy has only in-frame clones and lacks some. The sample has around 120,000 clones, approximately 94% seen once; the top ten hold approximately 5%. The source material was peripheral blood, sampled 28 days after the second AZD1222 dose. The receptor source for this set is an adult who received the AZD1222 COVID-19 vaccine.

The CDR3 nucleotides are TGCAGCGGGGGGGAGACAGGGGCCTTACCCTACGAGCAGTACTTC. It yields the protein CSGGETGALPYEQYF. The rearrangement links TRBV29-1 to TRBJ2-7; 8 bases line up with TRBD1. Germline values: CDR1 SQVTM, CDR2 ANQGSEA. J was trimmed by 2 bases and V by 7 bases; bases with no gene match: 13. This CDR3 comprises 15 residues.

This clone came up once. V usage is TRBV24-1 and J usage is TRBJ1-1, with a possible D match to TRBD1 (5 bases). The V end lost 1 base, the J end lost 7 bases, and 12 bases lay between the germline ends. Looked up from germline, CDR1 is KGHDR and CDR2 is SFDVKD. The CDR3 consists of 14 residues. This CDR3 is CATSDFRGRHEAFF. The CDR3, as DNA: TGTGCCACCAGTGATTTTAGGGGCCGGCATGAAGCTTTCTTT.

The chain links TRBV5-1 to TRBJ1-1; possible D gene TRBD1, 6 bases. Germline lookup yields CDR1 SGHRS and CDR2 YFSETQ. Between the trimmed V and J ends, which lost 0 bases and 3 bases, there was a span of 21 bases. The CDR3 runs to 18 residues. CDR3 nucleotides: TGCGCCAGCAGCTTGGCCCCGATACTACAGGGAGGGGACACTGAAGCTTTCTTT. Translating it yields CASSLAPILQGGDTEAFF.

This sequence joins TRBV2 and TRBJ1-6; D is uncertain. V was cut by 3 bases and J by 6 bases, with 9 bases left in between. Germline V gene sequence: CDR1 SNHLY, CDR2 FYNNEI. The CDR3 extends over 14 amino acids. The CDR3 DNA sequence: TGTGCCAGCAGTGACTTGGGCCTTAATTCACCCCTCCACTTT. Residues: CASSDLGLNSPLHF.

This chain connects TRBV11-2 to TRBJ1-2; TRBD1 aligns across 7 bases. Germline values: CDR1 SGHAT, CDR2 FQNNGV. The V segment lost 4 bases and the J segment 6 bases; nucleotides outside the gene matches: 8. The CDR3 is 14 residues long. CDR3 amino acids: CASSSVRTGHGYTF. CDR3 DNA sequence: TGTGCCAGCAGCTCGGTTAGGACAGGACATGGCTACACCTTC.